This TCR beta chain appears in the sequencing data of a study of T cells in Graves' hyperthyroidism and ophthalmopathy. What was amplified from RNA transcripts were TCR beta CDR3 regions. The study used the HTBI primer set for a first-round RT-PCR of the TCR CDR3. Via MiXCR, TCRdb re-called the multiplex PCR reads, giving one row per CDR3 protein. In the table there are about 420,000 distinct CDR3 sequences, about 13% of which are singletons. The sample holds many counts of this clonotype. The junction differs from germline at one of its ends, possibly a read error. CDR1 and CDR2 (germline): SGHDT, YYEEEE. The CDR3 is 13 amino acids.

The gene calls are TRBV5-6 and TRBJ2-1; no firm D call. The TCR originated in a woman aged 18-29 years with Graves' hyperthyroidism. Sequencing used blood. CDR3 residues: CASSLGVYNEQFF. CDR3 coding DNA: TGCGCCAGCAGCTTGGGCGTGTACAATGAGCAGTTCTTC. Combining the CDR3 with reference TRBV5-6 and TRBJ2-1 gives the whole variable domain DAGVTQSPTHLIKTRGQQVTLRCSPKSGHDTVSWYQQALGQGPQFIFQYYEEEERQRGNFPDRFSGHQFPNYSSELNVNALLLGDSALYLCASSLGVYNEQFFGPGTRLTVL.